One sample yielded the 16 T cell receptor beta chains listed below, sequenced in a study of shared clonotypes between healthy human individuals. TCRdb's copy holds only in-frame clones and misses some; the assay was immunoSEQ multiplex PCR. The sample lists 2 million to 2.5 million clones, roughly 90% occurring once. The sequenced sample was naive CD4+ T cells from PBMCs. Subset in this sample: CD45RA+ positively selected. These receptors were obtained from a man aged 18 to 29 in good health. Some clones in this sample may be carry-over from other donors' samples.

The gene calls are TRBV19 and TRBJ2-4, with D maybe TRBD2 (6 bases). V lost 5 bases, J lost 0 bases, and 14 bases lay in between. The CDR3 totals 16 residues. The V gene's germline CDR1 is LNHDA and CDR2 SQIVND (reference sequence). The CDR3 loop is CASSPPGVRAKNIQYF. CDR3 in DNA: TGTGCCAGTAGTCCTCCGGGGGTTCGAGCCAAAAACATTCAGTACTTC.

This chain uses TRBV28 with TRBJ2-3; 11 bases map to TRBD2. The germline V gene has CDR1 MDHEN and CDR2 SYDVKM. This CDR3 has 15 residues. V lost 11 bases and J lost 4; bases outside the gene matches: 11. The CDR3 DNA is TGTGCCCTGGGCACTAGCGGGAGTAGGGCAGATACGCAGTATTTT. It yields the protein CALGTSGSRADTQYF.

The CDR3 nucleotides are TGTGCCAGCAGCCTCTCCGGGACCTGGGGGTCCGAGCAGTACTTC. This sequence encodes CASSLSGTWGSEQYF. The chain recombines TRBV9 with TRBJ2-7; possibly TRBD1 or TRBD2 for D (5 bases each). The CDR3 is 15 residues long. Per germline, CDR1 SGDLS and CDR2 YYNGEE. The germline V and J ends were trimmed by 4 bases and 6 bases, with 20 bases remaining between them.

The chain carries TRBV18 and TRBJ2-2; 8 bases line up with TRBD2. Germline V lookup: CDR1 KGHSH, CDR2 LQKENI. The V gene end was trimmed by 3 bases and the J gene end by 2 bases; junction bases not matched to a gene: 8. The CDR3 is 17 residues long. The CDR3 DNA reads as TGTGCCAGCTCACCTCCTCTGGGACTAGTAAACACCGGGGAGCTGTTTTTT. Translated: CASSPPLGLVNTGELFF.

This rearrangement joins TRBV5-4 to TRBJ1-2; D remains unclear. V gave up 4 bases and J gave up 0 bases, with 13 bases separating them. This CDR3 contains 15 residues. Germline V CDR1 and CDR2: SGHNT, YYREEE (reference sequence). The CDR3 DNA follows: TGTGCCAGCAGCGGTCGAACAGATACTAACTATGGCTACACCTTC. Its translation: CASSGRTDTNYGYTF.

The chain joins TRBV5-1 to TRBJ1-6; 7 bases are shared with TRBD1. V was clipped by 4 bases and J by 9 bases; unmatched bases: 4. The CDR3 length is 13 residues. Germline loops: CDR1 SGHRS, CDR2 YFSETQ. CDR3 DNA: TGCGCCAGCAGCAACGACAGGGTTTCACCCCTCCACTTT. Translating it yields CASSNDRVSPLHF.

The chain joins TRBV19 to TRBJ1-2; D is uncertain. CDR3 length: 16 residues. The V end was cut by 3 bases, the J end by 8 bases, with 22 bases between. Germline lookup yields CDR1 LNHDA and CDR2 SQIVND (reference sequence). The CDR3 protein is CASSIMERRTPRGYTF. CDR3 coding DNA: TGTGCCAGTAGTATTATGGAAAGGAGAACTCCGCGGGGCTACACCTTC.

This chain connects TRBV28 to TRBJ2-3; a weak D match, TRBD2 (5 bases). Looked up from germline, CDR1 is MDHEN and CDR2 is SYDVKM. V lost 6 bases, J lost 6 bases, and 13 bases lay in between. CDR3 length equals 13 residues. The CDR3 region has the DNA TGTGCCAGCAGCATATGGACGGGGGATACGCAGTATTTT. Translating it yields CASSIWTGDTQYF. The full variable domain, completed using reference TRBV28 and TRBJ2-3, is DVKVTQSSRYLVKRTGEKVFLECVQDMDHENMFWYRQDPGLGLRLIYFSYDVKMKEKGDIPEGYSVSREKKERFSLILESASTNQTSMYLCASSIWTGDTQYFGPGTRLTVL.

The genes are TRBV7-3 and TRBJ2-3; 14 bases map to TRBD2. The V gene end was trimmed by 3 bases and the J gene end by 5 bases; junction bases not matched to a gene: 7. The germline CDR1 and CDR2 sequences are SGHTA and FQGTGA. CDR3 length: 17 residues. The CDR3 sequence is CASSLGLAGVRVDTQYF. The CDR3 nucleotides are TGTGCCAGCAGCTTGGGACTAGCGGGAGTGAGGGTAGATACGCAGTATTTT.

This chain connects TRBV7-9 to TRBJ2-3, with 13 bases identical to TRBD2. The CDR3 sequence is 17 residues long. The V segment lost 0 bases and the J segment 4 bases; nucleotides outside the gene matches: 4. Germline values: CDR1 SEHNR, CDR2 FQNEAQ (reference sequence). The CDR3: CASSLAGLAGEADTQYF. CDR3 in DNA: TGTGCCAGCAGCTTAGCCGGACTAGCGGGAGAGGCAGATACGCAGTATTTT.

The chain uses TRBV25-1 and TRBJ2-7, with D perhaps TRBD1 or TRBD2 (5 bases each). The CDR3 loop spans 14 amino acids. Germline V gives CDR1 MGHDK, CDR2 SYGVNS. V was pared by 6 bases and J by 0 bases, with 12 bases between. DNA of the CDR3: TGTGCCAGCAGGGCTTGGGGGAGCTCCTACGAGCAGTACTTC. Its protein product is CASRAWGSSYEQYF.

The chain carries TRBV18 and TRBJ1-4; 9 bases match TRBD1. Germline CDR1 KGHSH, CDR2 LQKENI. The V gene end was trimmed by 2 bases and the J gene end by 5 bases; junction bases not matched to a gene: 3. This CDR3 has 15 amino acids. CDR3 coding DNA: TGTGCCAGCTCACCAACGGGACAGGGAAATGAAAAACTGTTTTTT. Translating it yields CASSPTGQGNEKLFF.

V is TRBV19 and J is TRBJ2-7, with D tentatively TRBD1 (6 bases). This CDR3 is built from 13 residues. CDR1 and CDR2 from the germline V gene are LNHDA and SQIVND (reference sequence). V lost 7 bases, J lost 4 bases, and 14 bases lay in between. The CDR3 DNA sequence: TGTGCCAGTACTCAGGGGCCCCTTTACGAGCAGTACTTC. Its translation: CASTQGPLYEQYF. Looking up the rest from reference TRBV19 and TRBJ2-7 gives the full variable domain: DGGITQSPKYLFRKEGQNVTLSCEQNLNHDAMYWYRQDPGQGLRLIYYSQIVNDFQKGDIAEGYSVSREKKESFPLTVTSAQKNPTAFYLCASTQGPLYEQYFGPGTRLTVT.

The chain has TRBV27 and TRBJ1-2, with 12 bases aligning to TRBD1. The CDR3 is 15 residues long. Looked up from germline, CDR1 is MNHEY and CDR2 is SMNVEV (reference sequence). The V segment lost 5 bases and the J segment 6 bases; nucleotides outside the gene matches: 7. CDR3 protein: CASSKLRDRGHGYTF. The CDR3 bases are TGTGCCAGCAGTAAATTAAGGGACAGGGGGCATGGCTACACCTTC.

The rearrangement links TRBV5-1 to TRBJ2-5; D not certain. This CDR3 has 13 amino acids. From germline, CDR1 is SGHRS and CDR2 YFSETQ. Trimming cost V 4 bases and J 2 bases, with 9 bases left between them. This CDR3 reads CASSKDHQETQYF. CDR3 coding DNA: TGCGCCAGCAGCAAGGACCATCAAGAGACCCAGTACTTC.

The V call is TRBV7-2, the J call TRBJ1-3; D is uncertain. This CDR3 is built from 15 residues. Germline V gives CDR1 SGHTA, CDR2 FQGNSA. V gave up 5 bases and J gave up 0 bases, with 11 bases separating them. CDR3 in DNA: TGTGCCAGCAGCGCCTCACGAGCCTCTGGAAACACCATATATTTT. This sequence encodes CASSASRASGNTIYF. Supplemented by reference TRBV7-2 and TRBJ1-3, the full variable domain reads GAGVSQSPSNKVTEKGKDVELRCDPISGHTALYWYRQSLGQGLEFLIYFQGNSAPDKSGLPSDRFSAERTGGSVSTLTIQRTQQEDSAVYLCASSASRASGNTIYFGEGSWLTVV.